Sequencing of this T cell receptor beta chain was carried out in a study of patients and donors after allogeneic stem cell transplantation. J was trimmed by 6 bases and V by 4 bases; bases with no gene match: 17. The CDR3 runs to 18 residues. Germline assignment: CDR1 SGHAT and CDR2 FQDESV (reference sequence). TCRdb recomputed calls from the RT-PCR reads with MiXCR, one row per CDR3 protein. The sample records about 960,000 distinct CDR3 sequences, approximately 19% being singletons. The specimen was blood, either unsorted or a sorted T cell fraction (not recorded which). The clonotype was recovered from a human donor who was either an allogeneic HSCT recipient or a stem cell or donor lymphocyte infusion donor (not recorded which). It is not recorded whose cells these are; they may come from a transplant donor. The gene calls are TRBV11-1 and TRBJ2-3; 9 positions match TRBD2. CDR3 DNA sequence: TGTGCCAGCAGCTGGGCCCGTTTAGGTAGCGGGAGAAGGGATACGCAGTATTTT. It translates to CASSWARLGSGRRDTQYF.